The present TCR beta chain was sequenced within a study of CD8+CD57+ T cells in acquired aplastic anemia. Overall study context: Sequencing produced an average of about 10 million reads per healthy donor for CD4+ cells. Study conclusions and caveats: Patients and controls shared under 35 CD8+ CDR3 sequences, which appeared highly expressed in patients and within their immunodominant clones.

Genomic DNA provided the template from which TCR beta VDJ and CDR3 profiles were obtained. TCRdb analysed the reads with MiXCR anew, one entry per CDR3 protein. This table holds roughly 170,000 distinct CDR3 sequences, 55% to 75% found once. Only one count was recorded for this clonotype. The target antigen is unknown. Source material: sorted CD4+, CD8+, or CD8+CD57+ T cells (not recorded which) from PBMCs. This clonotype was sampled from a human donor in good health.

CDR3 DNA: TGCAGCGTCGGACAGGAGATTAATTCACCCCTCCACTTT. This sequence encodes CSVGQEINSPLHF. The chain employs TRBV29-1 and TRBJ1-6; 7 positions agree with TRBD1. There are 13 residues in the CDR3. Per the germline V gene, CDR1 is SQVTM and CDR2 is ANQGSEA. The V gene end was trimmed by 6 bases and the J gene end by 6 bases; junction bases not matched to a gene: 5.